A selection of T cell receptor beta chains follows, all from one sample in a study of spatial heterogeneity in lung cancer. TCRdb independently ran MiXCR on the 5' RACE reads; one entry per CDR3 protein. Of almost 75,000 distinct CDR3 sequences listed, about an eighth were seen once; the top ten hold 6.5% to 7.5%. The sequences come from PBMCs, collected at surgery. The receptors originated from a male donor with early-stage non-small cell lung cancer. The CDR3 runs from the conserved cysteine through the conserved F or W. The D gene is left open where the match is weak. The size field is filled for only some rows; it gives once, few, many or a size class.

.,TRBJ2-7,TRBV6-2/TRBV6-3,few,TGTGCCAGCAATCCGGGACAACTGCCCTACGAGCAGTACTTC,CASNPGQLPYEQYF
TRBD1,TRBJ1-2,TRBV20-1,.,TGCAGTGCTAGGACAGGGAGCGATGGCTACACCTTC,CSARTGSDGYTF
TRBD1,TRBJ1-4,TRBV19,.,TGTGCCAGTAGTATGGGGACAGGGTTTAATGAAAAACTGTTTTTT,CASSMGTGFNEKLFF
TRBD1,TRBJ2-3,TRBV5-1,many,TGCGCCAGCAGCTCGACAGGGGTTAACACAGATACGCAGTATTTT,CASSSTGVNTDTQYF
TRBD2,TRBJ2-1,TRBV5-1,.,TGCGCCAGCAGACTAGCGGGGTTCTACAATGAGCAGTTCTTC,CASRLAGFYNEQFF
.,TRBJ1-1,TRBV6-6,few,TGTGCCAGCAAACAGACAGACCTGAACACTGAAGCTTTCTTT,CASKQTDLNTEAFF
.,TRBJ1-1,TRBV20-1,few,TGCAGTGCTGTCTTAACTAGGAGCACTGAAGCTTTCTTT,CSAVLTRSTEAFF
TRBD2,TRBJ2-3,TRBV20-1,few,TGCAGTGCTAGGACGGGTACGACTAGCGGGAGCGGGACAGATACGCAGTATTTT,CSARTGTTSGSGTDTQYF
.,TRBJ2-7,TRBV2,medium-sized,TGTGCCAGCAGTGATGGGCACCGATCCTACGAGCAGTACTTC,CASSDGHRSYEQYF
.,TRBJ2-7,TRBV6-2/TRBV6-3,few,TGTGCCAGCAGCCGCTGGCGGGAATCCTACGAGCAGTACTTC,CASSRWRESYEQYF
.,TRBJ1-5,TRBV3-1,few,TGTGCCAGCAGCCAAGACATCTGGGGGGCCAGCAATCAGCCCCAGCATTTT,CASSQDIWGASNQPQHF
.,TRBJ1-2,TRBV29-1,medium-sized,TGCAGCGTTCATGGACCCGGCCATGACTACACCTTC,CSVHGPGHDYTF
.,TRBJ2-3,TRBV11-2,.,TGTGCCAGCAGCTTATTCGGAGATACGCAGTATTTT,CASSLFGDTQYF
.,TRBJ2-1,TRBV20-1,few,TGCAGTGCTACTAGAGTACCCGAGCAGTTCTTC,CSATRVPEQFF
.,TRBJ1-2,TRBV20-1,many,TGCAGTGCTTCCTCAAGTATGGATCCCTATGGCTACACCTTC,CSASSSMDPYGYTF
.,TRBJ2-7,TRBV28,.,TGTGCCAGTGACACCCACTCCTACGAGCAGTACTTC,CASDTHSYEQYF
TRBD1,TRBJ1-4,TRBV7-9,many,TGTGCCAGCAGCTTTGGACAGGGTAGTGAAAAACTGTTTTTT,CASSFGQGSEKLFF
.,TRBJ1-2,TRBV20-1,.,TGCAGTGCTAGAGGAGGGGTTCCTTCGGGCTATGGCTACACCTTC,CSARGGVPSGYGYTF
.,TRBJ1-1,TRBV7-2,.,TGTGCCAGCGTTTTAGGCAGGGTGAACACTGAAGCTTTCTTT,CASVLGRVNTEAFF
TRBD1,TRBJ1-1,TRBV7-6,few,TGTGCCAGCAGCTCAGTCAGGGGGTCCAACACTGAAGCTTTCTTT,CASSSVRGSNTEAFF
TRBD2,TRBJ2-1,TRBV27,many,TGTGCCAGCACCGCGAGACTAGCGGGAGTCAATGAGCAGTTCTTC,CASTARLAGVNEQFF
TRBD2,TRBJ2-1,TRBV7-3,many,TGTGCCAGCAGCACCTCCCCCGGGACTAGCGGTGAGCAGTTCTTC,CASSTSPGTSGEQFF
.,TRBJ2-5,TRBV29-1,.,TGCAGCGTTGTCGGGGCGGCACAAGAGACCCAGTACTTC,CSVVGAAQETQYF
.,TRBJ1-5,TRBV7-2,.,TGTGCCAGCAGCCCTGGACTTGGGACTAATCAGCCCCAGCATTTT,CASSPGLGTNQPQHF
TRBD2,TRBJ2-1,TRBV7-8,.,TGTGCCAGCAGCTTACAGCTAGCGGGAGGCGACCTCTACAATGAGCAGTTCTTC,CASSLQLAGGDLYNEQFF
TRBD1,TRBJ2-4,TRBV20-1,.,TGCAGTGCTCGTACAGGGGGCGGAAGGGACATTCAGTACTTC,CSARTGGGRDIQYF
.,TRBJ2-2,TRBV7-8,.,TGTGCCAGCAGCATAGGTCCCGGGGAGCTGTTTTTT,CASSIGPGELFF
TRBD2,TRBJ2-7,TRBV20-1,.,TGCAGTGCTCCTTCGACTAGCGGGAGGGGTTACGAGCAGTACTTC,CSAPSTSGRGYEQYF
.,TRBJ2-6,TRBV7-3,.,TGTGCCAGCAGCCCAACCCCGGGTGTCTCTGGGGCCAACGTCCTGACTTTC,CASSPTPGVSGANVLTF
TRBD2,TRBJ2-5,TRBV7-2,.,TGTGCCAGCAGCCCCCTGGGGAGGGGAGGACGTGAGACCCAGTACTTC,CASSPLGRGGRETQYF
TRBD1,TRBJ2-7,TRBV5-4,few,TGTGCCAGCAGTTACCCCGGGACAGGGGAAAACGAGCAGTACTTC,CASSYPGTGENEQYF
.,TRBJ2-1,TRBV9,few,TGTGCCAGCAGCGTCTCGACGGGAGTATTATACGATGAGCAGTTCTTC,CASSVSTGVLYDEQFF
TRBD2,TRBJ2-2,TRBV10-3,many,TGTGCCATCAGTGGGGGACTAGCGGGAGGGTTCGCCGGGGAGCTGTTTTTT,CAISGGLAGGFAGELFF
TRBD2,TRBJ2-3,TRBV7-9,few,TGTGCCGACGGTGATCTTAGGGGAGGGGATACGCAGTATTTT,CADGDLRGGDTQYF
.,TRBJ2-2,TRBV5-1,.,TGCGCCAGCAGCTTGGCCGGGGGAGTCACCGGGGAGCTGTTTTTT,CASSLAGGVTGELFF
TRBD1,TRBJ2-7,TRBV27,.,TGTGCCAGCAGGAGACAGGGCCCAAGCTCCTACGAGCAGTACTTC,CASRRQGPSSYEQYF
.,TRBJ2-1,TRBV20-1,few,TGCAGTGCTAGAGTCGGTCTGGAGCAGTTCTTC,CSARVGLEQFF
TRBD1,TRBJ2-5,TRBV7-9,medium-sized,TGTGCCAGCAGCTTCCGACAGGGGGTAGTACAAGAGACCCAGTACTTC,CASSFRQGVVQETQYF
.,TRBJ1-2,TRBV6-2/TRBV6-3,.,TGTGCCAGCAGTTACCAGGAACTAGGTGGCTACACCTTC,CASSYQELGGYTF
.,TRBJ2-1,TRBV10-3,many,TGTGCCATCAGTGAGTCTGGTTCCTACAATGAGCAGTTCTTC,CAISESGSYNEQFF
TRBD1,TRBJ1-1,TRBV20-1,.,TGCAGTGCGCACGGACAGGCGAGGGCCACTGAAGCTTTCTTT,CSAHGQARATEAFF
.,TRBJ1-5,TRBV20-1,few,TGCAGTGCTAGAGATGACAGTAATCAGCCCCAGCATTTT,CSARDDSNQPQHF
.,TRBJ2-7,TRBV5-1,many,TGCGCCAGCAGCTTGGCCACGCGGGCCTACGAGCAGTACTTC,CASSLATRAYEQYF
.,TRBJ2-1,TRBV10-3,few,TGTGCCATCAGTGGACAAGTTAGGGGTGAGCAGTTCTTC,CAISGQVRGEQFF
.,TRBJ1-1,TRBV2,few,TGTGCCAGCAGCGCGGATACGGCGACTGAAGCTTTCTTT,CASSADTATEAFF
.,TRBJ1-2,TRBV24-1,.,TGTGCCACCAGTGACCCCGGGAAGAACTATGGCTACACCTTC,CATSDPGKNYGYTF
TRBD2,TRBJ2-3,TRBV4-2,few,TGTGCCAGCAGTCGTCTAGCGGGAGGGAATACAGATACGCAGTATTTT,CASSRLAGGNTDTQYF
.,TRBJ2-3,TRBV5-1,few,TGCGCCAGCAGCCCGGCGAAGGGCGGGAAGGGGTACGAAGATACGCAGTATTTT,CASSPAKGGKGYEDTQYF
TRBD1,TRBJ2-1,TRBV9,few,TGTGCCAGCAGCGTAGAACAGGGGTCCTACAATGAGCAGTTCTTC,CASSVEQGSYNEQFF
.,TRBJ2-7,TRBV6-5,few,TGTGCCAGCAGTTTAATCACAGGCCTAGGGGAGCAGTACTTC,CASSLITGLGEQYF
TRBD2,TRBJ2-7,TRBV7-9,few,TGTGCCTCATCCTCGGGGAGCGGGATGTCCTACGAGCAGTACTTC,CASSSGSGMSYEQYF
.,TRBJ2-7,TRBV12-3/TRBV12-4,few,TGTGCCAGCAGTTTAGATCCGATCCGCCACGAGCAGTACTTC,CASSLDPIRHEQYF
.,TRBJ2-2,TRBV10-3,few,TGTGCCATCAGTGAGCCGGCGAACACCGGGGAGCTGTTTTTT,CAISEPANTGELFF
.,TRBJ1-1,TRBV20-1,many,TGCAGTGTCCAGGGGACTGAAGCTTTCTTT,CSVQGTEAFF
.,TRBJ2-7,TRBV7-9,few,TGTGCCAGCAGCTTTCGTGGTTCCGAGCAGTACTTC,CASSFRGSEQYF
.,TRBJ1-1,TRBV6-2/TRBV6-3,.,TGTGCCAGCAGTCCACTCGGCACTGAAGCTTTCTTT,CASSPLGTEAFF